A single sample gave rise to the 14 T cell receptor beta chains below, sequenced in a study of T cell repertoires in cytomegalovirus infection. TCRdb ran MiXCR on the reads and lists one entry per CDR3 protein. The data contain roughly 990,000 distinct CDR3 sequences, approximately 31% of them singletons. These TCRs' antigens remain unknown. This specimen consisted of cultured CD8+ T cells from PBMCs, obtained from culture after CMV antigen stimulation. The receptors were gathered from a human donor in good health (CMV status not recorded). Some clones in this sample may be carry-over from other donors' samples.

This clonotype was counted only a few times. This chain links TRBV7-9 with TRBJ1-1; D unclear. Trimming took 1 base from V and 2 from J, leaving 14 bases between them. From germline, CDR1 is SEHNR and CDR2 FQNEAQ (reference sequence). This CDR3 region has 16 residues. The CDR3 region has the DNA TGTGCCAGCAGCTTAGACCCTTCGACGATAAACACTGAAGCTTTCTTT. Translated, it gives CASSLDPSTINTEAFF.

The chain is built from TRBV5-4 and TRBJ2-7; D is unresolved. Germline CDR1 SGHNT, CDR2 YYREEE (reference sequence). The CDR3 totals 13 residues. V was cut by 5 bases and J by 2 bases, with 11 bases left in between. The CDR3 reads CASRGFDTYEQYV. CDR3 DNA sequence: TGTGCCAGCAGGGGGTTCGACACCTACGAGCAGTACGTC.

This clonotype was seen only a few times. DNA for the CDR3: TGTGCCAGCAGCCCCAACGATCAGGGAATCGAAGCTTTCTTT. Its translation: CASSPNDQGIEAFF. The chain combines TRBV7-6 with TRBJ1-1, with D tentatively TRBD1 (5 bases). Germline CDR1 and CDR2: SGHVS and FNYEAQ. Deletions cut 5 bases from V and 8 bases from J, with 18 bases between. The CDR3 spans 14 residues.

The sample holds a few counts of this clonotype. The CDR3 sequence is CASSQDERMGSTDTQYF. Here the CDR3 DNA reads TGTGCCAGCAGCCAAGATGAGAGGATGGGTAGCACAGATACGCAGTATTTT. The chain joins TRBV4-2 to TRBJ2-3; no firm D call. Germline-derived CDR1 and CDR2 are LGHNA and YNFKEQ. V was trimmed by 0 bases and J by 0 bases, leaving 13 bases between them. This CDR3 comprises 17 residues.

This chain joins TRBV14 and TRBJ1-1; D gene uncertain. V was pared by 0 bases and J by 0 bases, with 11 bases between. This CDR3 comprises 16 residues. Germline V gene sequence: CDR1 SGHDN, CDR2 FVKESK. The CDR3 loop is CASSQEGSALNTEAFF. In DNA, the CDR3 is TGTGCCAGCAGCCAAGAGGGATCAGCGTTGAACACTGAAGCTTTCTTT.

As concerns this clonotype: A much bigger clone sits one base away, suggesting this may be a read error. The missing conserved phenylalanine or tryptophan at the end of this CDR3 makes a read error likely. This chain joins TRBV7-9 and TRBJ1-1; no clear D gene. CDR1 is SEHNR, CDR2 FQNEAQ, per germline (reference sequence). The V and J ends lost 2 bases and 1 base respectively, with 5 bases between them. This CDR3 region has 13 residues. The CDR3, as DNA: TGTGCCAGCAGCTTAACGCAGAACACTGAAGCTTTCTTA. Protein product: CASSLTQNTEAFL.

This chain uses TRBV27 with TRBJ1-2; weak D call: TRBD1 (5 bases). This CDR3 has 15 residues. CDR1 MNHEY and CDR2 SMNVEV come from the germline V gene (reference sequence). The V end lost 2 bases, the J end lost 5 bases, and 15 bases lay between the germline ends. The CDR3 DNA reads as TGTGCCAGCAGTTTAGCTTCACAGGCGCCATATGGCTACACCTTC. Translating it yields CASSLASQAPYGYTF.

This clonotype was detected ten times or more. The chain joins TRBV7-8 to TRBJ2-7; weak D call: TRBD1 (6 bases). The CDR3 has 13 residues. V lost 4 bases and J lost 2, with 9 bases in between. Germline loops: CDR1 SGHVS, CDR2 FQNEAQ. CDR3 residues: CASSYRVPYEQYF. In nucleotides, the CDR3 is TGTGCCAGCAGCTACAGGGTCCCCTACGAGCAGTACTTC.

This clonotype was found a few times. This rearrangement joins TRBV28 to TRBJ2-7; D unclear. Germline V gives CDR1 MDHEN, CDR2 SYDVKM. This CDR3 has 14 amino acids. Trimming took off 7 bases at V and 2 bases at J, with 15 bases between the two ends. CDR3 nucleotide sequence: TGTGCCAGCAAAGGGAACCCTATGCCCTACGAGCAGTACTTC. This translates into CASKGNPMPYEQYF.

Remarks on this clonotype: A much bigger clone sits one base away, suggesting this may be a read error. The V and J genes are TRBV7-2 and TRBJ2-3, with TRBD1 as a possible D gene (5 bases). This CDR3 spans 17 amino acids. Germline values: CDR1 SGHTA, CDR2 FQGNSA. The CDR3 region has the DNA TGTGCCAGCAGCTTGCTCGGGCAGGGTCGATTCACAAATACGCAGTATTTT. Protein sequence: CASSLLGQGRFTNTQYF.

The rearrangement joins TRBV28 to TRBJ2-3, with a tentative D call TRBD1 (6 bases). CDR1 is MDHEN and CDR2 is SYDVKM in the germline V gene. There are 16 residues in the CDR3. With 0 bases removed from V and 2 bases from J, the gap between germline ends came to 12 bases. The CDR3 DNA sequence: TGTGCCAGCAGTTTATGGTCAAGGGGGACCACAGATACGCAGTATTTT. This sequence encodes CASSLWSRGTTDTQYF.

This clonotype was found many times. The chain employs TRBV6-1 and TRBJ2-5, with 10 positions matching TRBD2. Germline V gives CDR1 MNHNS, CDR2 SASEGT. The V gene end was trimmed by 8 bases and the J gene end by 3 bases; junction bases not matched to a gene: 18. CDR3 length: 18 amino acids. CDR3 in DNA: TGTGCCAGCGCTATCCCGGGACTAGCGATTACTTTCAAAGAGACCCAGTACTTC. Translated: CASAIPGLAITFKETQYF.

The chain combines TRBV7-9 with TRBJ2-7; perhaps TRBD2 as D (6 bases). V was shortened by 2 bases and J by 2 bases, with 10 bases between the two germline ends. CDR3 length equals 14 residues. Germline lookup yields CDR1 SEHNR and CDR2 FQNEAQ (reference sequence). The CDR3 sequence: CASSLFPGAYEQYF. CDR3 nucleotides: TGTGCCAGCAGCTTATTCCCGGGGGCCTACGAGCAGTACTTC.

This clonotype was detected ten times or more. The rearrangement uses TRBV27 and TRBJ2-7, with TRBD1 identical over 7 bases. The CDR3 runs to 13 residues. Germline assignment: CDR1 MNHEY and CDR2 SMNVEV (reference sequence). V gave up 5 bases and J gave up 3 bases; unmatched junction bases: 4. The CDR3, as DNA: TGTGCCAGCAGTCCCGGGACAGTCTACGAGCAGTACTTC. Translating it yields CASSPGTVYEQYF.